Listed below are T cell receptor beta chains from one sample, sequenced in a study of blood T cell repertoires in COVID-19. The data were produced by immunoSEQ multiplex PCR, yet TCRdb's version contains in-frame clones alone and is incomplete. The sample has 430,000 or so clones, roughly 90% seen once; the top ten hold about 2%. Sequencing was carried out using PBMCs or T cells enriched from blood (not recorded which). Every receptor here comes from a woman aged 40 to 50 who had recovered from COVID-19. CDR3s include the opening cysteine and the closing phenylalanine or tryptophan. The order of the fields is D gene, V gene, clone size, J gene, CDR3 protein, CDR3 DNA. The D gene is left open where the match is weak. Size values are once, few and many counts, or a class for expanded clones, and some rows have none.

D gene: TRBD1
V gene: TRBV27
clone size: NA
J gene: TRBJ1-2
CDR3 protein: CASSPHLGTGAMYGYTF
CDR3 DNA: TGTGCCAGCAGTCCCCATCTCGGGACAGGGGCAATGTATGGCTACACCTTC

D gene: NA
V gene: TRBV11-3
clone size: NA
J gene: TRBJ1-1
CDR3 protein: CASSFPIRRIRGNTEAFF
CDR3 DNA: TGTGCCAGCAGCTTCCCCATAAGACGGATACGGGGGAACACTGAAGCTTTCTTT

D gene: TRBD2
V gene: TRBV6-2/TRBV6-3
clone size: NA
J gene: TRBJ2-3
CDR3 protein: CASSYQGLAGADTQYF
CDR3 DNA: TGTGCCAGCAGTTACCAGGGACTAGCGGGAGCAGATACGCAGTATTTT

D gene: NA
V gene: TRBV25-1
clone size: few
J gene: TRBJ2-7
CDR3 protein: CASSEEGPIYEQYF
CDR3 DNA: TGTGCCAGCAGTGAGGAGGGGCCCATTTACGAGCAGTACTTC

D gene: NA
V gene: TRBV9
clone size: once
J gene: TRBJ1-3
CDR3 protein: CASSVGDSPAGNTIYF
CDR3 DNA: TGTGCCAGCAGCGTGGGGGACTCTCCAGCTGGAAACACCATATATTTT

D gene: NA
V gene: TRBV7-9
clone size: medium-sized
J gene: TRBJ2-5
CDR3 protein: CASSETGRIETQYF
CDR3 DNA: TGTGCCAGCAGCGAGACAGGGAGGATAGAGACCCAGTACTTC

D gene: NA
V gene: TRBV5-4
clone size: NA
J gene: TRBJ1-2
CDR3 protein: CASSLDRANYGYTF
CDR3 DNA: TGTGCCAGCAGCTTGGACAGGGCTAACTATGGCTACACCTTC

D gene: NA
V gene: TRBV6-2/TRBV6-3
clone size: NA
J gene: TRBJ1-6
CDR3 protein: CASSYWRPASPLHF
CDR3 DNA: TGTGCCAGCAGTTATTGGCGGCCGGCGTCACCCCTCCACTTT

D gene: TRBD2
V gene: TRBV29-1
clone size: once
J gene: TRBJ2-1
CDR3 protein: CSPGGVAGTYNEQFF
CDR3 DNA: TGCAGCCCTGGGGGGGTAGCGGGGACTTACAATGAGCAGTTCTTC

D gene: NA
V gene: TRBV12-3/TRBV12-4
clone size: NA
J gene: TRBJ1-4
CDR3 protein: CASREVGLEKLFF
CDR3 DNA: TGTGCCAGCAGGGAGGTAGGGCTAGAAAAACTGTTTTTT

D gene: NA
V gene: TRBV6-1
clone size: NA
J gene: TRBJ2-7
CDR3 protein: CASSENPLDEQYF
CDR3 DNA: TGTGCCAGCAGTGAAAATCCACTGGACGAGCAGTACTTC

D gene: NA
V gene: TRBV10-3
clone size: NA
J gene: TRBJ1-2
CDR3 protein: CAIGEGYTF
CDR3 DNA: TGTGCCATCGGAGAAGGCTACACCTTC

D gene: TRBD1
V gene: TRBV19
clone size: NA
J gene: TRBJ2-7
CDR3 protein: CASSPTGTASYEQYF
CDR3 DNA: TGTGCCAGTAGTCCGACCGGGACAGCCTCCTACGAGCAGTACTTC

D gene: TRBD1
V gene: TRBV27
clone size: NA
J gene: TRBJ2-7
CDR3 protein: CASSYLGQNYEQYF
CDR3 DNA: TGTGCCAGCAGTTACCTGGGACAGAACTACGAGCAGTACTTC

D gene: TRBD2
V gene: TRBV10-3
clone size: NA
J gene: TRBJ2-3
CDR3 protein: CATRAGESEDTQYF
CDR3 DNA: TGTGCCACCCGAGCGGGAGAGTCTGAAGATACGCAGTATTTT

D gene: TRBD2
V gene: TRBV30
clone size: NA
J gene: TRBJ2-4
CDR3 protein: CAWTGLVGNIQYF
CDR3 DNA: TGTGCCTGGACGGGACTAGTAGGCAACATTCAGTACTTC

D gene: NA
V gene: TRBV19
clone size: NA
J gene: TRBJ1-2
CDR3 protein: CASRSGGLGYTF
CDR3 DNA: TGTGCCAGTAGATCAGGAGGTCTTGGCTACACCTTC

D gene: TRBD2
V gene: TRBV7-2
clone size: NA
J gene: TRBJ2-7
CDR3 protein: CASSPRLAGDPEQYF
CDR3 DNA: TGTGCCAGCAGCCCAAGACTAGCGGGAGACCCGGAGCAGTACTTC

D gene: NA
V gene: TRBV19
clone size: NA
J gene: TRBJ1-3
CDR3 protein: CASIRVPGNTIYF
CDR3 DNA: TGTGCCAGTATCCGGGTGCCTGGAAACACCATATATTTT

D gene: TRBD1
V gene: TRBV5-1
clone size: NA
J gene: TRBJ1-1
CDR3 protein: CASSFRGRTEAFF
CDR3 DNA: TGCGCCAGCAGCTTTAGGGGGCGGACTGAAGCTTTCTTT

D gene: NA
V gene: TRBV5-1
clone size: NA
J gene: TRBJ1-1
CDR3 protein: CASSLDAGGTEAFF
CDR3 DNA: TGCGCCAGCAGCTTGGATGCCGGGGGGACTGAAGCTTTCTTT

D gene: NA
V gene: TRBV10-1
clone size: NA
J gene: TRBJ2-1
CDR3 protein: CASSAGRGISYNEQFF
CDR3 DNA: TGCGCCAGCAGTGCTGGTAGGGGGATATCCTACAATGAGCAGTTCTTC

D gene: TRBD1
V gene: TRBV5-1
clone size: NA
J gene: TRBJ2-7
CDR3 protein: CASSFTGQGPYEQYF
CDR3 DNA: TGCGCCAGCAGCTTCACGGGACAGGGGCCCTACGAGCAGTACTTC